This TCR beta chain was recorded in a study of CD4 T cells in relation to SARS-CoV-2 and coronaviruses. Study-level points and caveats: No crossreactivity against non-spike viral proteins was tested here.

Trimming cost V 0 bases and J 10 bases, with 11 bases left between them. The CDR3 contains 13 residues. Per the germline V gene, CDR1 is SGHNT and CDR2 is YYREEE (reference sequence). Before the COVID-19 pandemic, during about 2010-2018, CD4+ T cells were taken from unexposed donors. After roughly ten days of culture, CD4+ T cells were isolated. Sequenced by immunoSEQ multiplex PCR; TCRdb stores in-frame clones only, minus some. The sample carries tens of thousands of clones, 76% recorded once. This clone showed up just once. The antigen is not known. The clonotype originates from a human donor in good health. The sequenced sample was CD4+ T cells from PBMCs, cultured in vitro. This chain joins TRBV5-4 and TRBJ2-1; a possible D gene is TRBD1 (6 bases). In nucleotides, the CDR3 is TGTGCCAGCAGCTTGGAAGGGGGTAAGGAGCAGTTCTTC. It yields the protein CASSLEGGKEQFF.